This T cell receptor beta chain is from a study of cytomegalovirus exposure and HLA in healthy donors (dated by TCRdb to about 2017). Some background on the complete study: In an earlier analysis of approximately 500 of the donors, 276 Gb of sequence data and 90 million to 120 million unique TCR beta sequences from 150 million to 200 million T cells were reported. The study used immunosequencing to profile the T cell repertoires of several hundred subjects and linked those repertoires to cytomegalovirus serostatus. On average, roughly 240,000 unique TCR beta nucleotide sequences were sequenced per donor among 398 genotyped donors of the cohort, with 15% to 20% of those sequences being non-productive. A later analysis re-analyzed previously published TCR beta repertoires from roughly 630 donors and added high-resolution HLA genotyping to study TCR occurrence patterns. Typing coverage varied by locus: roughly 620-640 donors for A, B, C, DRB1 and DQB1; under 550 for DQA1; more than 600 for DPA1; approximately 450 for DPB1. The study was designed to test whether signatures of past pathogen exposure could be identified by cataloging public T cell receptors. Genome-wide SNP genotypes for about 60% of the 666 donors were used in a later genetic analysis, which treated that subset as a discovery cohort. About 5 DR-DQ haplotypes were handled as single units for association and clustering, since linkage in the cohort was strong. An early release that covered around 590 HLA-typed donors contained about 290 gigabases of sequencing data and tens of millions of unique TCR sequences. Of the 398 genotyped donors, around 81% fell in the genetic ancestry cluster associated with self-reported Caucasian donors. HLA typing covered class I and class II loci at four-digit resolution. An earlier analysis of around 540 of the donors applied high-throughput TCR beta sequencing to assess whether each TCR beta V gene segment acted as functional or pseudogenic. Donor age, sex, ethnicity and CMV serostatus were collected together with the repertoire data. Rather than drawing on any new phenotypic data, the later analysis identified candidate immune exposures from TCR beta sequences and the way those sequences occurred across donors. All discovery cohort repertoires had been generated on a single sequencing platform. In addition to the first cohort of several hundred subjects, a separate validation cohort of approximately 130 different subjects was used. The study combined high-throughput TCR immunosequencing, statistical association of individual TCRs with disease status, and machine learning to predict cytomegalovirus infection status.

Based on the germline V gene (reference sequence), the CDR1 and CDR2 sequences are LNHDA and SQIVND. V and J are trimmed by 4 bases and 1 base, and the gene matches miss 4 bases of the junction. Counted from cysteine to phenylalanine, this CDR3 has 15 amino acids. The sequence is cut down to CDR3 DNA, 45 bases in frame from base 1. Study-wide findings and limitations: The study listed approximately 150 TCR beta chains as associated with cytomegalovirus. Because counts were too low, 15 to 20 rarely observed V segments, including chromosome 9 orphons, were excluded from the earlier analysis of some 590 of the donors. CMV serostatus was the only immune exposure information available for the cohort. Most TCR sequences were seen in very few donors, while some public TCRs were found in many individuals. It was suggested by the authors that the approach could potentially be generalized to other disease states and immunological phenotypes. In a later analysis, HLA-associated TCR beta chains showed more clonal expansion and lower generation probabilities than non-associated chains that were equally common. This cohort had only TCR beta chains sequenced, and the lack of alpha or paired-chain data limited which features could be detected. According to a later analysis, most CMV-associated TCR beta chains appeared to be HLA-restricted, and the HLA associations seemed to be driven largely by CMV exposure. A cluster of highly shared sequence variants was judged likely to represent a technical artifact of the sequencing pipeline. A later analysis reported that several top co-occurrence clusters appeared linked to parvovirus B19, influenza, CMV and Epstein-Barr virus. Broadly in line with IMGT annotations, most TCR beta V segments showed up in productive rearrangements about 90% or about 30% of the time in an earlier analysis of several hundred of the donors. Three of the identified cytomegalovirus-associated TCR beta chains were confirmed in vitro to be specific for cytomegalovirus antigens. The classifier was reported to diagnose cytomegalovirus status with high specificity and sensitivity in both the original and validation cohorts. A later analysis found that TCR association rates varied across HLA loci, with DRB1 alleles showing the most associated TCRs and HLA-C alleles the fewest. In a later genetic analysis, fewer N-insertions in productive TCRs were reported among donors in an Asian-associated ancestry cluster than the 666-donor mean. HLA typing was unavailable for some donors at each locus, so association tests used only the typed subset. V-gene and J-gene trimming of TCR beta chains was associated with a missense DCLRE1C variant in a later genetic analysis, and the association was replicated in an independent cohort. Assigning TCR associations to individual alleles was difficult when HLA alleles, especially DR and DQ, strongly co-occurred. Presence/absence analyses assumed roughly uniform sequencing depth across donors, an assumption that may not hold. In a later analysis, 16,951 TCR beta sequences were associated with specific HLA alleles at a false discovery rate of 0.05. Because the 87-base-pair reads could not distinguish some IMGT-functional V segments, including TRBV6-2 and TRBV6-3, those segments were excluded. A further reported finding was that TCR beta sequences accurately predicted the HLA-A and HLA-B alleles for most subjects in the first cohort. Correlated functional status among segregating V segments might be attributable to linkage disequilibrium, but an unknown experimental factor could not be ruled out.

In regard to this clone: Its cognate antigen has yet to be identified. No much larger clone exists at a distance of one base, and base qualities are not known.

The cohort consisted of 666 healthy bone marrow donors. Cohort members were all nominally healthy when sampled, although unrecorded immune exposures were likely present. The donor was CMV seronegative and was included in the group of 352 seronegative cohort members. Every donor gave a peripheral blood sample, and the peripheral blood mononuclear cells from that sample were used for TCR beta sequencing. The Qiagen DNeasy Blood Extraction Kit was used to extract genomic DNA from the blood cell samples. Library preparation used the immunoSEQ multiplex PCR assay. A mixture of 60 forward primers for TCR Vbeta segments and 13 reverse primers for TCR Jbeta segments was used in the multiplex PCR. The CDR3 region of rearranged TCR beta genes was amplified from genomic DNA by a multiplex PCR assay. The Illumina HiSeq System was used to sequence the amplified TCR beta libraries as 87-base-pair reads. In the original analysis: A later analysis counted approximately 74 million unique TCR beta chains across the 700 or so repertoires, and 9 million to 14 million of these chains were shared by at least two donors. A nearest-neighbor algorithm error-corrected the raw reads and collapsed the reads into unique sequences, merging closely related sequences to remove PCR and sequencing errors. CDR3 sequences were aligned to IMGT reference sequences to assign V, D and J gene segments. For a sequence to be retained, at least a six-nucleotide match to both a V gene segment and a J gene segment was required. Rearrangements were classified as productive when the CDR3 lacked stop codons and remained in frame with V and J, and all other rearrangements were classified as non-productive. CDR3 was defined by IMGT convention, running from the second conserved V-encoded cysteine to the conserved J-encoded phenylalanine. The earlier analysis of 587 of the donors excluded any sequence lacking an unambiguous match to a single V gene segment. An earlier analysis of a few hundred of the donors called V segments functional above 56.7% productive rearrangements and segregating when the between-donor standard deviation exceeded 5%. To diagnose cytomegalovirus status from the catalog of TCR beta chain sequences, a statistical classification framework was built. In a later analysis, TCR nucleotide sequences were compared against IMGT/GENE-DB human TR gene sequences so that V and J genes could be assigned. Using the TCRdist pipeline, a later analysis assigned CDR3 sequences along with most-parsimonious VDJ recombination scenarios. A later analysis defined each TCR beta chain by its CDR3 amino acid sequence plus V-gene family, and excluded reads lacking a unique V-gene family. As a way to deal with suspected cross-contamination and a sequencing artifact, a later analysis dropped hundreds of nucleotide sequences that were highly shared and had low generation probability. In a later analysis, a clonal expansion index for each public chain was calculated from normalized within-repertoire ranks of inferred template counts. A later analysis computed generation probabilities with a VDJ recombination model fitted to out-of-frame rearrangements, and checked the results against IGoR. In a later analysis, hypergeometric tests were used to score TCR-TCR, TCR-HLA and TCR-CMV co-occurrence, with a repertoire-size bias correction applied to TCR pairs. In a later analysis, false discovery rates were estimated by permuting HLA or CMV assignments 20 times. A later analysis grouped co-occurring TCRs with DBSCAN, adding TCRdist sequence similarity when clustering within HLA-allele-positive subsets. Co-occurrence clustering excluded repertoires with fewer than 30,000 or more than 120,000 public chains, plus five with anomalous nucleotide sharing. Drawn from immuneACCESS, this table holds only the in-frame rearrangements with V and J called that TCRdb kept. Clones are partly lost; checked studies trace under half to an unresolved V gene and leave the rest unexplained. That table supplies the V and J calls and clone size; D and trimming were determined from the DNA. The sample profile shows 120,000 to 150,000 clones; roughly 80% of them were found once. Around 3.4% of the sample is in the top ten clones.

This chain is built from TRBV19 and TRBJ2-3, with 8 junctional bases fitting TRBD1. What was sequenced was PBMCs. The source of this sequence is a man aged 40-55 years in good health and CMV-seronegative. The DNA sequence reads TGTGCCAGTAGTAAACAGGGGGGTGGCACAGATACGCAGTATTTT. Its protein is CASSKQGGGTDTQYF. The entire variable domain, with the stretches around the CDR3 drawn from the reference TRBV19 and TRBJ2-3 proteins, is DGGITQSPKYLFRKEGQNVTLSCEQNLNHDAMYWYRQDPGQGLRLIYYSQIVNDFQKGDIAEGYSVSREKKESFPLTVTSAQKNPTAFYLCASSKQGGGTDTQYFGPGTRLTVL.